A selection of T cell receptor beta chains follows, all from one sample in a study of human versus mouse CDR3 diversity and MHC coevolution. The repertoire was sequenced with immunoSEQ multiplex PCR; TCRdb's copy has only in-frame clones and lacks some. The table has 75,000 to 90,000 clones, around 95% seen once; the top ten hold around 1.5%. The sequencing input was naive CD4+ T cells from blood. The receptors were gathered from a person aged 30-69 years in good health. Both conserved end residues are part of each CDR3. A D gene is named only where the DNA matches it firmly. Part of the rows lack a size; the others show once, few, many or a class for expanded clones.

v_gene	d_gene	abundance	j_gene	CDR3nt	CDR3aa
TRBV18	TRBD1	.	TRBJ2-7	TGTGCCAGCTCACCTGGACAGGGGGGCTTCAACGAGCAGTACTTC	CASSPGQGGFNEQYF
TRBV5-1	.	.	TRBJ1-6	TGCGCCAGCAGCCAGCCCGGGGGTGGAGGTAATTCACCCCTCCACTTT	CASSQPGGGGNSPLHF
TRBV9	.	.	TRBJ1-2	TGTGCCAGCAGCGTTATGACGGCCTCACCTAGCGGCTACACCTTC	CASSVMTASPSGYTF
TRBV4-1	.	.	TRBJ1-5	TGCGCCAGCAGCCAAGAAGGAGGAAATCAGCCCCAGCATTTT	CASSQEGGNQPQHF
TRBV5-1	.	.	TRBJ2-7	TGCGCCAGCAACCTACAGGACGAGCAGTACTTC	CASNLQDEQYF
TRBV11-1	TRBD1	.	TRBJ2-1	TGTGCCAGCAGCTTAGACAGGGGCTCCTACAATGAGCAGTTCTTC	CASSLDRGSYNEQFF
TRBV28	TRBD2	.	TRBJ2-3	TGTGCCAGCAGTTTTAGCGGGACCCTAGGGAATACGCAGTATTTT	CASSFSGTLGNTQYF
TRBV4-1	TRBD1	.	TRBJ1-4	TGCGCCAGCAGCCAACTGACAGGGGCGCACGAAAAACTGTTTTTT	CASSQLTGAHEKLFF
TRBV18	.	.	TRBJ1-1	TGTGCCAGCTCACCAGAAAGCAGGGGGAACACTGAAGCTTTCTTT	CASSPESRGNTEAFF
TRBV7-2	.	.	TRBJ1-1	TGTGCCAGCAGCTTGAGGTTGAACACTGAAGCTTTCTTT	CASSLRLNTEAFF
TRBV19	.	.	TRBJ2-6	TGTGCCAGTAGTATCCCGACAGCCTTCTCTGGGGCCAACGTCCTGACTTTC	CASSIPTAFSGANVLTF
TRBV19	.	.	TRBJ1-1	TGTGCCAGTAGTATCTTCGAGGGCGGGGAAGCTTTCTTT	CASSIFEGGEAFF
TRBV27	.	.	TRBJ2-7	TGTGCCAGCAGTTCCCATCCAGGGGTCTTAGTTTACGAGCAGTACTTC	CASSSHPGVLVYEQYF
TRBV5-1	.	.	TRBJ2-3	TGCGCCAGCAGCTCAGGGTACACAGATACGCAGTATTTT	CASSSGYTDTQYF
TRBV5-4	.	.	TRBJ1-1	TGTGCCAGCAGCTTGGCCCAGACTGAAGCTTTCTTT	CASSLAQTEAFF
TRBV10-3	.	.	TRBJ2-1	TGTGCCATCAAGCCCCCGAGCGTTGCGGGCTCCTACAATGAGCAGTTCTTC	CAIKPPSVAGSYNEQFF
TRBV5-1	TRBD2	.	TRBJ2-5	TGCGCCAGCAGCTTGGTTGGGACTAGCGGGGAGGAGACCCAGTACTTC	CASSLVGTSGEETQYF
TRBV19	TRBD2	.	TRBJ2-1	TGTGCCAGTAGTACCTATACCTCTAGCGGGAGACCCAATGAGCAGTTCTTC	CASSTYTSSGRPNEQFF
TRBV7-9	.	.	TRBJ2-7	TGTGCCAGCAGCTTAGCCGGGACAACCTACGAGCAGTACTTC	CASSLAGTTYEQYF
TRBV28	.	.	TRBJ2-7	TGTGCCAGCAGTTTATGGGGGCGGGGCTCCTACGAGCAGTACTTC	CASSLWGRGSYEQYF
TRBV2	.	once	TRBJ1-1	TGTGCCAGCAGCCCCCGGAACACTGAAGCTTTCTTT	CASSPRNTEAFF
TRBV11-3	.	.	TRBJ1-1	TGTGCCAGCAGCTTCCTCAGGGAAACTGAAGCTTTCTTT	CASSFLRETEAFF
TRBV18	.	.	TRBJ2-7	TGTGCCAGCTCACCAGGCAGCCGGGGCTCCTACGAGCAGTACTTC	CASSPGSRGSYEQYF
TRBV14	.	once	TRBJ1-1	TGTGCCAGCAGCCCTCTGGGAGAAGGTCACACTGAAGCTTTCTTT	CASSPLGEGHTEAFF
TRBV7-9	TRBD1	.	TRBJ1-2	TGTGCCAGCAGCCCCCGGGACAGGGTTGGCTATGGCTACACCTTC	CASSPRDRVGYGYTF
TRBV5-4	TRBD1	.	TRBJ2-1	TGTGCCAGCAACAAGGACAGGGGACTTTACAATGAGCAGTTCTTC	CASNKDRGLYNEQFF
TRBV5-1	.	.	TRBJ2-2	TGCGCCAGCAGCTTGGTCGGGACTTTCGATACCGGGGAGCTGTTTTTT	CASSLVGTFDTGELFF
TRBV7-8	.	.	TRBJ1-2	TGTGCCAGCAGCTTAGAGTTCGGTGGCTACACCTTC	CASSLEFGGYTF